Below, 5 T cell receptor beta chains from the same sample are listed, as sequenced in a study of blood T cell repertoires in COVID-19 (dated by TCRdb to about 2020). The library relied on the immunoSEQ multiplex PCR assay. In its TCRdb copy, this immuneACCESS table keeps in-frame sequences only and misses some clones. Where compared with another copy, unresolved V genes explain less than half of these, and the others have no known cause. A total of some 160,000 clones appear in this sample, approximately 90% of them only once. More than 2% of the sample is in the top ten clones. Sequenced sample: peripheral blood. Receptors were obtained from a man aged 50-60 years who had recovered from COVID-19.

V is TRBV24-1 and J is TRBJ2-7; D may be TRBD1 (7 bases). The CDR3 is made up of 18 amino acids. CDR1 KGHDR and CDR2 SFDVKD come from the germline V gene. The V end was cut by 1 base, the J end by 5 bases, with 23 bases between. CDR3 nucleotide sequence: TGTGCCACCAGTGATTTAGGGGGGCTGTCCAGGGGGACAAACGAGCAGTACTTC. This sequence encodes CATSDLGGLSRGTNEQYF.

This clone was counted a single time. CDR3: CASSDQQGSPLHF. In nucleotides, the CDR3 is TGTGCCAGCAGTGATCAACAGGGGTCACCCCTCCACTTT. V gene TRBV6-1 combines with J gene TRBJ1-6; 7 bases agree with TRBD1. Losses at the gene ends were 3 bases for V and 10 bases for J; bases not matched to a gene: 3. This CDR3 is built from 13 residues. The germline gives CDR1 MNHNS, CDR2 SASEGT.

The rearrangement links TRBV5-5 to TRBJ1-4; D is perhaps TRBD1 (5 bases). V lost 0 bases to trimming and J lost 0 bases, with 15 bases between them. The CDR3 length is 18 residues. The germline CDR1 and CDR2 sequences are SGHKS and YYEKEE (reference sequence). As DNA, the CDR3 is TGTGCCAGCAGCTTGGAACCCCGGCAGGGCGCAACTAATGAAAAACTGTTTTTT. Translation gives CASSLEPRQGATNEKLFF. Full variable domain (remainder filled in from reference TRBV5-5 and TRBJ1-4): DAGVTQSPTHLIKTRGQQVTLRCSPISGHKSVSWYQQVLGQGPQFIFQYYEKEERGRGNFPDRFSARQFPNYSSELNVNALLLGDSALYLCASSLEPRQGATNEKLFFGSGTQLSVL.

This chain links TRBV6-5 with TRBJ2-2, with D possibly being TRBD1 (6 bases). V gave up 0 bases and J gave up 6 bases, with 11 bases separating them. The CDR3 has 15 amino acids. The germline V gene encodes CDR1 MNHEY and CDR2 SVGAGI. CDR3 protein: CASSYSGAGAGELFF. For the CDR3, the DNA is TGTGCCAGCAGTTACTCGGGGGCTGGAGCCGGGGAGCTGTTTTTT.

The V call is TRBV7-9, the J call TRBJ1-2, with 7 bases matching TRBD1. The CDR3 consists of 15 residues. CDR1 is SEHNR, CDR2 FQNEAQ, per germline (reference sequence). Trimming took 6 bases from V and 5 from J; bases not matched to a gene: 12. CDR3 residues: CASSLNTGAPYGYTF. The CDR3 DNA follows: TGTGCCAGCAGTCTTAACACAGGGGCCCCTTATGGCTACACCTTC.